This entry concerns a single T cell receptor (beta chain). Its antigen is not known. The data originate from a study of cytomegalovirus exposure and HLA in healthy donors. Study findings and constraints: Among TCR beta chains of equal frequency, HLA-associated ones were more clonally expanded in a later analysis.

The primer mix had 60 Vbeta and 13 Jbeta primers. TCRdb's copy holds only in-frame clones and misses some; the assay was immunoSEQ multiplex PCR. The sample lists tens of thousands of clones; 81% were seen once. The CDR3 loop spans 16 amino acids. From germline, CDR1 is SGDLS and CDR2 YYNGEE. V dropped 4 bases and J dropped 3; count of bases not matched to a gene: 8. The chain is built from TRBV9 and TRBJ2-3; 10 positions agree with TRBD2. The clonotype was recovered from a woman aged 25-40 years in good health and CMV-seronegative. The sequenced material came from PBMCs. The CDR3 region is CASSTQREGRTDTQYF. CDR3 nucleotide sequence: TGTGCCAGCAGCACCCAGCGGGAGGGCCGGACAGATACGCAGTATTTT.